These T cell receptor beta chains were read from a single sample in a study of blood T cell repertoires in COVID-19. Assay: immunoSEQ multiplex PCR; the TCRdb copy retains only in-frame clones and omits some. The table lists more than 95,000 clones, approximately 90% of them singletons. The sequencing sample was made of peripheral blood. Receptors were obtained from a human donor in a cohort sampled during active COVID-19. The CDR3 runs from the conserved cysteine through the conserved F or W. A D gene is named only where the DNA matches it firmly. Clone sizes are given selectively: once, few, many, or a class where the clone is expanded.

-,TRBV21-1,TRBJ1-1,-,TGTGCCAGCAGCAAAGTGAACAGGGGGTCAATAGCTTTCTTT,CASSKVNRGSIAFF
-,TRBV28,TRBJ1-5,-,TGTGCCAGCAGCTGGGGGCGGGTTAGCAATCAGCCCCAGCATTTT,CASSWGRVSNQPQHF
-,TRBV28,TRBJ1-6,-,TGTGCCAGCAGTTTAGGGGGCGTAGGTAATTCACCCCTCCACTTT,CASSLGGVGNSPLHF
few,TRBV4-1,TRBJ2-7,-,TGCGCCAGCAGCCAATATTCAGGGGACGAGCAGTACTTC,CASSQYSGDEQYF
-,TRBV2,TRBJ1-2,TRBD1,TGTGCCAGTACGGGACAGTCTAACTATGGCTACACCTTC,CASTGQSNYGYTF
-,TRBV5-1,TRBJ2-7,TRBD1,TGCGCCAGCAGCTTGAGGGGACAGGGGGGGGATGGGCTCTACGAGCAGTACTTC,CASSLRGQGGDGLYEQYF
many,TRBV29-1,TRBJ2-7,-,TGCAGCGTTGAGGGCCTCGGGGTCTACGAGCAGTACTTC,CSVEGLGVYEQYF
-,TRBV6-5,TRBJ2-1,-,TGTGCCAGCCGACGTTCGGGAGGGGGCTATGAGCAGTTCTTC,CASRRSGGGYEQFF
-,TRBV7-9,TRBJ1-3,-,TGTGCCAGCAGCGCGTGGGGTCAGGGCTCCGGTGGAAACACCATATATTTT,CASSAWGQGSGGNTIYF
-,TRBV20-1,TRBJ2-7,-,TGCAGTGCTTCGACAGGCTACGAGCAGTACTTC,CSASTGYEQYF
-,TRBV2,TRBJ2-1,-,TGTGCCAGTTGGCCGCGCGGAGCCTACAATGAGCAGTTCTTC,CASWPRGAYNEQFF
-,TRBV29-1,TRBJ1-2,TRBD1,TGCAGCGTTGGCCCAGGGGGTAACTATGGCTACACCTTC,CSVGPGGNYGYTF
few,TRBV5-1,TRBJ2-2,TRBD1,TGCGCCAGCAGCGAAACAGGGGCAAACACCGGGGAGCTGTTTTTT,CASSETGANTGELFF
-,TRBV29-1,TRBJ2-7,-,TGCAGCGTTGGGCAGAGGCAGGGCTACGAGCAGTACTTC,CSVGQRQGYEQYF
-,TRBV19,TRBJ1-1,-,TGTGCCAGTACTGGGCAGCCGAACACTGAAGCTTTCTTT,CASTGQPNTEAFF
-,TRBV6-5,TRBJ1-1,-,TGTGCCAGCAGTTACGGCAGGTTGGGCACTGAAGCTTTCTTT,CASSYGRLGTEAFF
-,TRBV28,TRBJ2-3,-,TGTGCCAGCACTAGCACAGATACGCAGTATTTT,CASTSTDTQYF
-,TRBV6-6,TRBJ1-4,TRBD1,TGTGCCAGCAGTTACTCACAGGACAGGAGTAATGAAAAACTGTTTTTT,CASSYSQDRSNEKLFF
-,TRBV5-1,TRBJ1-6,-,TGCGCCAGCAGCTACGAGGGGGTTTCACCCCTCCACTTT,CASSYEGVSPLHF
-,TRBV27,TRBJ2-5,-,TGTGCCAGCAGGTCGGGACTGGGAACCCAGTACTTC,CASRSGLGTQYF
-,TRBV4-2,TRBJ2-1,TRBD2,TGTGCCAGCAGCCAAAGGACTAGCGGGATATCCTACAATGAGCAGTTCTTC,CASSQRTSGISYNEQFF
-,TRBV30,TRBJ1-1,TRBD1,TGTGCCGGCTACAGACAGGGGGCGACTGAAGCTTTCTTT,CAGYRQGATEAFF
once,TRBV18,TRBJ2-7,-,TGTGCCAGCTCACCACGCGGGGCTTACTACGAGCAGTACTTC,CASSPRGAYYEQYF
-,TRBV5-1,TRBJ2-5,TRBD2,TGCGCCAGCAGCATGACTAGCATTCGGCAAGAGACCCAGTACTTC,CASSMTSIRQETQYF
-,TRBV7-9,TRBJ2-1,-,TGTGCCAGCAGCTTTACAAACAATGAGCAGTTCTTC,CASSFTNNEQFF
few,TRBV6-5,TRBJ1-5,-,TGTGCCAGCATCGCAACGGGGGTTCAGCCCCAGCATTTT,CASIATGVQPQHF
once,TRBV5-5,TRBJ1-5,-,TGTGCCAGCAGCTTACAGGGCGTAGACCCGCCCCAGCATTTT,CASSLQGVDPPQHF
-,TRBV5-8,TRBJ2-7,-,TGTGCCAGCAGCTTAAAGGGGATCGGCTACGAGCAGTACTTC,CASSLKGIGYEQYF
-,TRBV10-3,TRBJ2-5,-,TGTGCCATCAGTGGCCAGCAAGAGACCCAGTACTTC,CAISGQQETQYF